This TCR beta chain is from a study of blood T cell repertoires in COVID-19. About the research overall: Collection of acute and convalescent COVID-19 samples took place in the United States, Italy and Spain. Nucleic acid was either cDNA or gDNA, and it came from T cells, B-cell-depleted T cells, or PBMCs.

About this clone: Other DNA sequences within the sample encode an identical CDR3.

Methods used by the authors: Nucleated cell number was recorded as an estimate derived from reference gene primer amplification. TCRdb keeps only in-frame clones here, not all; method: immunoSEQ multiplex PCR. V and J calls and clone size come straight from that table; D and trimming were deduced from the DNA. Among about 58,000 clones listed, 85% to 90% were seen once. V shed 4 bases, J shed 7 bases, and the junction held 8 bases outside the gene matches. Germline loops: CDR1 SGHDN, CDR2 FVKESK. This CDR3 comprises 15 residues. Sample: peripheral blood. The J gene is TRBJ2-1, the V gene TRBV14; 9 bases are shared with TRBD2. This sequence was found in a man in his forties with active COVID-19. The CDR3 sequence: CASSPLAGIWNEQFF. As DNA, the CDR3 is TGTGCCAGCAGCCCTCTAGCGGGGATATGGAATGAGCAGTTCTTC.